This TCR beta chain was sequenced during a study of shared T cell receptors in the human thymus. V lost 9 bases and J lost 11; bases outside the gene matches: 7. The CDR3 sequence is 12 residues long. CDR1 and CDR2 from the germline V gene are MNHNS and SASEGT. Only in-frame clones appear in the TCRdb table, and some are missing; sequencing was by immunoSEQ multiplex PCR. The data contain some 640,000 clones, more than 70% of them seen just once; the ten biggest clones take up approximately 0.0097%. These same data were also listed under a study on human thymus T cells. As reported in that work: The thymus was resected at corrective cardiac surgery. The authors found apparently biased V and J gene usage in thymic and blood repertoires.

This TCR was recovered from a boy less than two years old with a congenital heart defect. The chain links TRBV6-1 to TRBJ1-4; 9 bases match TRBD1. The sequencing sample was made of thymocytes. CDR3 protein: CASSGTGNKLFF. CDR3 coding DNA: TGTGCCAGTTCCGGGACAGGGAACAAACTGTTTTTT.